The sequence of this TCR beta chain was determined in a study of cytomegalovirus exposure and HLA in healthy donors. General observations from the study: In the analysis, some V segments, TRBV6-2 and TRBV6-3 included, were excluded as indistinguishable. There were a few CMV-associated chains whose specificity for CMV antigens was confirmed in vitro.

CDR3 length equals 15 residues. Germline assignment: CDR1 GTSNPN and CDR2 SVGIG (reference sequence). V shed 3 bases and J 1 base; nucleotides not matched to a gene: 3. Vbeta (60) and Jbeta (13) primers were used in the PCR. Method: immunoSEQ multiplex PCR; TCRdb's copy keeps in-frame clones and lacks some. The top ten hold approximately 5.1% of the sample, which has roughly 160,000 clones, almost 75% seen once. Notes on this clone: The antigen remains undetermined.

This rearrangement joins TRBV30 to TRBJ2-1; 10 positions match TRBD2. The TCR comes from a woman younger than 30 in good health and CMV-seropositive. Material for sequencing was PBMCs. The CDR3 sequence: CAWRKRGGSYNEQFF. CDR3 nucleotide sequence: TGTGCCTGGAGGAAGCGGGGGGGTTCCTACAATGAGCAGTTCTTC.